The rows below give T cell receptor beta chains drawn from one sample of a study of CD8 T cells in Susac syndrome. TCRdb recomputed calls from the immunoSEQ multiplex PCR reads with MiXCR, one row per CDR3 protein. The data show roughly 140,000 distinct CDR3 sequences, 94% seen once. The specimen was CD8+ T cells from PBMCs. The receptor set was obtained from a human donor in good health. The CDR3 runs from the conserved cysteine through the conserved F or W. The order of the fields is J gene, D gene, clone size, V gene, CDR3 DNA, CDR3 protein. A D gene is named only where the DNA matches it firmly. Rows give clone size only sometimes, using once, few, many, or a class for an expanded clone.

>TRBJ2-1|TRBD2|-|TRBV9
TGTGCCAGCAGCGCGACTAGCGCGACCTACAATGAGCAGTTCTTC
CASSATSATYNEQFF
>TRBJ2-1|TRBD2|-|TRBV2
TGTGCCAGCAGTGATGGGTTAGCGGGAGCCGATGAGCAGTTCTTC
CASSDGLAGADEQFF
>TRBJ1-2|-|-|TRBV29-1
TGCAGCGTTACTGGGGTGGCCGACTATGGCTACACCTTC
CSVTGVADYGYTF
>TRBJ1-1|TRBD1|-|TRBV4-1
TGCGCCAGCAGCCTCGGACAGGGTACGTCTGAAGCTTTCTTT
CASSLGQGTSEAFF
>TRBJ2-1|TRBD2|-|TRBV29-1
TGCAGCGGAAGCGGGAGGGATTACAATGAGCAGTTCTTC
CSGSGRDYNEQFF
>TRBJ2-2|TRBD1|-|TRBV13
TGTGCCAGCAGCCCGTGGGACAGGGACGGGGAGCTGTTTTTT
CASSPWDRDGELFF
>TRBJ2-7|-|-|TRBV20-1
TGCAGTGCCTCCCGCGGGGTCCGCTACGAGCAGTACTTC
CSASRGVRYEQYF
>TRBJ2-7|TRBD1|-|TRBV7-8
TGTGCCAGCAGCATCCACAGGGGAAACTACGAGCAGTACTTC
CASSIHRGNYEQYF
>TRBJ2-3|-|-|TRBV14
TGTGCCAGCAGCCAAGATATCCAGGGAGGCACAGATACGCAGTATTTT
CASSQDIQGGTDTQYF
>TRBJ2-1|-|-|TRBV20-1
TGCAGTGCTAGGGGGGGAAGACTGGTCAATGAGCAGTTCTTC
CSARGGRLVNEQFF
>TRBJ2-7|TRBD2|-|TRBV3-1
TGTGCCAGCAGCCAAGAGATAGCGGGAGGAGTCGACGAGCAGTACTTC
CASSQEIAGGVDEQYF
>TRBJ2-2|-|-|TRBV30
TGTGCCTGGAGTAGGAGCGGTCGCGGGGAGCTGTTTTTT
CAWSRSGRGELFF
>TRBJ2-1|TRBD2|once|TRBV2
TGTGCCAGCAGGGCAACCGGGACTATCTACAATGAGCAGTTCTTC
CASRATGTIYNEQFF
>TRBJ2-7|-|-|TRBV20-1
TGCAGTGCTAGAGCAGAGTGGGCAGCCCACTACTACGAGCAGTACTTC
CSARAEWAAHYYEQYF
>TRBJ2-1|-|-|TRBV6-5
TGTGCCAGCAGTTACGGGGGCGGGGATGAGCAGTTCTTC
CASSYGGGDEQFF
>TRBJ2-7|TRBD2|-|TRBV27
TGTGCCAGCAGGCCCACCACTAGCGTCTCCTACGAGCAGTACTTC
CASRPTTSVSYEQYF
>TRBJ2-3|-|once|TRBV9
TGTGCCAGCAGCGTAGAAGGAGGGGGAGATACGCAGTATTTT
CASSVEGGGDTQYF
>TRBJ2-7|-|once|TRBV5-6
TGTGCCAGCAGCTTGGATGAGCAGCACTACGAGCAGTACTTC
CASSLDEQHYEQYF
>TRBJ2-7|-|-|TRBV4-1
TGCGCCAGCAGCCAAGATCCGGGACTGACCTACGAGCAGTACTTC
CASSQDPGLTYEQYF
>TRBJ2-2|-|-|TRBV20-1
TGCAGTGCTTCTACCAGGGTTGGCACCGGGGAGCTGTTTTTT
CSASTRVGTGELFF
>TRBJ1-1|-|-|TRBV9
TGTGCCAGCAGCGTAGCCGGGGACACTGAAGCTTTCTTT
CASSVAGDTEAFF
>TRBJ1-2|-|-|TRBV30
TGTGCCTGGAGTGACCAGGGTCCTGGCTACACCTTC
CAWSDQGPGYTF
>TRBJ1-2|-|once|TRBV18
TGTGCCAGCTCCCTGGCGGGGGAAAGTGGCTACACCTTC
CASSLAGESGYTF
>TRBJ2-7|TRBD1|-|TRBV7-9
TGTGCCAGCAGCCCAACAGGGGCCGAGCAGTACTTC
CASSPTGAEQYF
>TRBJ2-1|TRBD2|-|TRBV30
TGTGCCTTTATAGGACTAGCGGGAGGGCTTGACAATGAGCAGTTCTTC
CAFIGLAGGLDNEQFF